This T cell receptor (beta chain) is drawn from a study of blood T cell repertoires in COVID-19. Study-wide background: Researchers got acute and convalescent COVID-19 samples from the United States, Italy and Spain. PBMCs, B-cell-depleted T cells, or T cells provided the cDNA or gDNA that made up the material.

The germline gives CDR1 SGHRS, CDR2 YFSETQ. This CDR3 comprises 16 residues. Unmatched junction bases numbered 9, after V lost 4 bases and J lost 2 bases. The assay was immunoSEQ multiplex PCR, and TCRdb's table has in-frame clones only and misses some. The data contain roughly 390,000 clones, around 85% of them singletons. The V call is TRBV5-1, the J call TRBJ1-3, with 7 bases fitting TRBD1. Sequenced material: peripheral blood. This sequence was found in a woman between 18 and 30 years old with acute or convalescent COVID-19. The CDR3 loop is CASSPKGTVTGNTIYF. The CDR3 DNA reads as TGCGCCAGCAGCCCAAAAGGGACAGTTACTGGAAACACCATATATTTT.